The next 7 T cell receptor beta chains were all read from a single sample in a study of blood T cell repertoires in COVID-19 (dated by TCRdb to about 2020). The library came from the immunoSEQ multiplex PCR assay. Held by TCRdb, this immuneACCESS table contains in-frame sequences only and omits some clones. Under half of the omission traces to an unresolved V gene where checked; the cause of the rest is unknown. In this sample the table shows some 290,000 clones, around 90% of which occur a single time. The top ten hold around 1% of the sample. The sequenced sample was peripheral blood. Receptors originate from a woman aged 40 to 50 with COVID-19, enrolled during active disease.

J is TRBJ1-1 and V is TRBV7-2; D remains ambiguous. Between the trimmed V and J ends, which lost 5 bases and 1 base, there was a span of 11 bases. Per germline, CDR1 SGHTA and CDR2 FQGNSA. The CDR3 is made up of 14 amino acids. CDR3 nucleotide sequence: TGTGCCAGCAGCACGCGGCAACCGAACACTGAAGCTTTCTTT. Its protein product is CASSTRQPNTEAFF.

This clone has just one count. Here the CDR3 DNA reads TGTGCCAGCAGCTTAGCGGTTAGCGGGGGGGCGGATGAGCAGTTCTTC. Protein product: CASSLAVSGGADEQFF. The chain couples TRBV7-6 to TRBJ2-1, with 11 bases identical to TRBD2. V dropped 0 bases and J dropped 8; count of bases not matched to a gene: 6. Germline loops: CDR1 SGHVS, CDR2 FNYEAQ. The CDR3 length is 16 residues.

This chain joins TRBV10-3 and TRBJ1-5; 11 positions match TRBD1. From germline, CDR1 is ENHRY and CDR2 SYGVKD. V shed 6 bases and J 4 bases; nucleotides not matched to a gene: 2. This CDR3 is built from 14 residues. In DNA, the CDR3 is TGTGCCATCAGGGGGACAGGGGGGAATCAGCCCCAGCATTTT. As protein: CAIRGTGGNQPQHF.

This clone was picked up one time. The chain joins TRBV5-4 to TRBJ1-2; possible D gene TRBD1, 6 bases. Germline lookup yields CDR1 SGHNT and CDR2 YYREEE (reference sequence). Between the trimmed V and J ends, which lost 0 bases and 1 base, there was a span of 10 bases. This CDR3 spans 15 amino acids. Here the CDR3 DNA reads TGTGCCAGCAGCTTGGCCCCAGGGGTTAACTATGGCTACACCTTC. Translation: CASSLAPGVNYGYTF. Looking up the rest from reference TRBV5-4 and TRBJ1-2 gives the full variable domain: ETGVTQSPTHLIKTRGQQVTLRCSSQSGHNTVSWYQQALGQGPQFIFQYYREEENGRGNFPPRFSGLQFPNYSSELNVNALELDDSALYLCASSLAPGVNYGYTFGSGTRLTVV.

The chain uses TRBV15 and TRBJ2-3, with 7 bases aligning to TRBD2. The CDR3 is 17 residues long. The junction had 11 bases not matched to a gene; V was cut back by 4 bases and J by 1 base. The germline gives CDR1 LNHNV, CDR2 YYDKDF (reference sequence). The CDR3 loop is CATSTRTWEGGTDTQYF. The CDR3 coding sequence is TGTGCCACCAGCACCAGAACATGGGAGGGTGGCACAGATACGCAGTATTTT.

The rearrangement uses TRBV29-1 and TRBJ2-2; 9 bases are shared with TRBD1. The CDR3 contains 16 residues. Germline CDR1 is SQVTM and CDR2 is ANQGSEA. The trim removed 5 bases at V and 6 bases at J, leaving 13 bases unmatched. This CDR3 is CSVSSGTGIDPGELFF. The CDR3 DNA reads TGCAGCGTTTCTTCAGGGACAGGGATCGATCCCGGGGAGCTGTTTTTT.

This sequence joins TRBV27 and TRBJ1-1; 11 bases agree with TRBD1. This CDR3 comprises 18 residues. Per germline, CDR1 MNHEY and CDR2 SMNVEV (reference sequence). V shed 3 bases and J 4 bases; nucleotides not matched to a gene: 13. Here the CDR3 DNA reads TGTGCCAGCAGTTTTTATCTCCCGGACAGGGGGCTCGGCACTGAAGCTTTCTTT. This translates into CASSFYLPDRGLGTEAFF.